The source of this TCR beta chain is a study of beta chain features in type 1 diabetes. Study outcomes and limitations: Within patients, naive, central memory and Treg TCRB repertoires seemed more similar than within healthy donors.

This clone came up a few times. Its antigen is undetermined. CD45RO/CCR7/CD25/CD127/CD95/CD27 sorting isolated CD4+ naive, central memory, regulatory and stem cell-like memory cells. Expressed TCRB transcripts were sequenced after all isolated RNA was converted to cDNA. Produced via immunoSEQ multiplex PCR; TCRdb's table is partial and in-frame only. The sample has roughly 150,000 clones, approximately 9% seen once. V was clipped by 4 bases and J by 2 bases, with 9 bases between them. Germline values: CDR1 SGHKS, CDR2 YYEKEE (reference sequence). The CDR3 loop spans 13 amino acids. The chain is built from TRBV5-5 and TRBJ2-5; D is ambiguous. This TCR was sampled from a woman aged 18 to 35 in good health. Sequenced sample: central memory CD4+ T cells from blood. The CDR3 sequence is CASSGRSQETQYF. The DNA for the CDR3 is TGTGCCAGCAGCGGCCGGAGTCAAGAGACCCAGTACTTC.